The next 10 T cell receptor beta chains were all read from a single sample in a study of blood T cell repertoires in COVID-19. The data were produced by immunoSEQ multiplex PCR, yet TCRdb's version contains in-frame clones alone and is incomplete. The data contain more than 110,000 clones, approximately 85% of them seen just once; the ten biggest clones take up 3.5% to 5%. The sample was peripheral blood. The receptors come from an elderly woman with acute or convalescent COVID-19.

V is TRBV19 and J is TRBJ2-3, with TRBD2 as a possible D gene (5 bases). With 3 bases removed from V and 3 bases from J, the gap between germline ends came to 13 bases. The CDR3 has 15 residues. Germline V gives CDR1 LNHDA, CDR2 SQIVND (reference sequence). The CDR3 DNA reads as TGTGCCAGTAGTATTACTAGAAGCCCTACAGATACGCAGTATTTT. Protein product: CASSITRSPTDTQYF.

The genes are TRBV21-1 and TRBJ1-4; TRBD1, the table's D call, was not compared with the DNA. TRBV21-1 is designated a pseudogene. The CDR3 contains 18 residues. CDR3 in amino acids: CASSTLSEWTEINEKLFF. The CDR3 bases are TGTGCCAGCAGCACCTTGAGCGAATGGACAGAAATTAATGAAAAACTGTTTTTT.

This clone was recorded only once. The chain employs TRBV4-1 and TRBJ2-1; maybe TRBD2 (6 bases). The CDR3 spans 13 residues. Germline loops: CDR1 MGHRA, CDR2 YSYEKL. V was shortened by 3 bases and J by 7 bases, with 10 bases between the two germline ends. The CDR3 sequence: CASSHSEGNEQFF. In DNA, the CDR3 is TGCGCCAGCAGCCATTCGGAGGGGAATGAGCAGTTCTTC.

The rearrangement uses TRBV2 and TRBJ2-5; a possible D gene is TRBD1 (6 bases). Trimming shortened V by 6 bases and J by 5 bases, and 13 bases separated the two germline ends. The CDR3 consists of 13 residues. CDR1 SNHLY and CDR2 FYNNEI come from the germline V gene. The CDR3, as DNA: TGTGCCAGCAGCACAGGGAGTCTGGAGACCCAGTACTTC. Protein: CASSTGSLETQYF.

This chain links TRBV5-1 with TRBJ2-7, with TRBD2 matching 12 bases. V trimming: 4 bases; J trimming: 3 bases; junction bases outside the gene matches: 2. CDR1 and CDR2 from the germline V gene are SGHRS and YFSETQ. The CDR3 spans 14 residues. The CDR3 loop reads CASSELAGGYEQYF. CDR3 coding DNA: TGCGCCAGCAGCGAACTAGCGGGAGGCTACGAGCAGTACTTC.

The chain links TRBV28 to TRBJ2-1; D is perhaps TRBD2 (6 bases). Between the trimmed V and J ends, which lost 1 base and 0 bases, there was a span of 10 bases. The CDR3 contains 16 residues. Germline lookup yields CDR1 MDHEN and CDR2 SYDVKM. Here the CDR3 reads CASSLFASASYNEQFF. The CDR3 nucleotides read TGTGCCAGCAGTTTATTCGCTAGCGCCTCCTACAATGAGCAGTTCTTC.

This chain uses TRBV5-1 with TRBJ2-1; 7 bases fit TRBD2. V gave up 0 bases and J gave up 12 bases; unmatched junction bases: 15. The CDR3 has 16 residues. Germline V gene sequence: CDR1 SGHRS, CDR2 YFSETQ. CDR3 residues: CASSLDRGGPSSRQFF. The CDR3 bases are TGCGCCAGCAGCTTGGATCGGGGAGGGCCTTCTTCAAGGCAGTTCTTC.

The CDR3: CASSDSRGRIPSTDTQYF. CDR3 nucleotide sequence: TGTGCCAGCAGTGATTCCCGGGGAAGGATACCGAGCACAGATACGCAGTATTTT. The chain has TRBV2 and TRBJ2-3; D might be TRBD2 (5 bases). V dropped 3 bases and J dropped 0 bases, with 19 bases sitting between them. CDR1 and CDR2 (germline): SNHLY, FYNNEI. The CDR3 has 18 amino acids.

This clone was counted at least ten times. The J gene is TRBJ2-5, the V gene TRBV28, with D possibly matching TRBD1 (6 bases). Trimming stripped 3 bases from V and 4 bases from J, with 9 bases between. Germline CDR1 reads MDHEN; CDR2 reads SYDVKM. The CDR3 contains 13 residues. The CDR3 DNA follows: TGTGCCAGCAGTTTTCTGGACAGAGAGACCCAGTACTTC. Translation gives CASSFLDRETQYF.

J is TRBJ2-7 and V is TRBV5-1; 8 bases match TRBD2. This CDR3 has 12 residues. Germline V gives CDR1 SGHRS, CDR2 YFSETQ. After removal of 4 bases from V and 5 bases from J, the junction contained 2 bases not matched to a gene. CDR3 DNA sequence: TGCGCCAGCAGCCCCGGGAGGGACGAGCAGTACTTC. This sequence encodes CASSPGRDEQYF.